The 3 T cell receptor beta chains given below trace back to one sample, sequenced in a study of blood T cell repertoires in COVID-19 (dated by TCRdb to 2020 to 2022). The receptor library was made with the immunoSEQ multiplex PCR assay. TCRdb stores this immuneACCESS table with in-frame sequences only. Part of the clones is absent; in the studies checked, under half of the shortfall reflects unresolved V genes, and no reason is known for the rest. The sample table records 50,000 or so clones; 90% of these occur just once. Of the sample, 13% to 15% is held by the ten largest clones. Sequenced material: peripheral blood. The receptors come from a human donor with active COVID-19. The donor label of this sample is uncertain.

This sequence joins TRBV7-6 and TRBJ2-7; 11 bases map to TRBD2. Germline V CDR1 and CDR2: SGHVS, FNYEAQ. CDR3 length: 15 amino acids. The V segment lost 0 bases and the J segment 4 bases; nucleotides outside the gene matches: 2. This chain's CDR3 is CASSLALAGGYEQYF. CDR3 coding DNA: TGTGCCAGCAGCTTAGCGCTAGCGGGAGGTTACGAGCAGTACTTC.

The V and J genes are TRBV10-2 and TRBJ1-1; 8 positions match TRBD1. Germline values: CDR1 WSHSY, CDR2 SAAADI. The J segment lost 6 bases and the V segment lost 6 bases, leaving 12 bases of the junction unmatched. This CDR3 has 15 amino acids. CDR3 nucleotides: TGCGCCAGCAGACTCGGACAGGGTATCAAAGCTGAAGCTTTCTTT. Residues: CASRLGQGIKAEAFF.

V and J are TRBV27 and TRBJ2-7, with D maybe TRBD2 (5 bases). This CDR3 spans 12 amino acids. Germline V lookup: CDR1 MNHEY, CDR2 SMNVEV (reference sequence). Trimming pared 6 bases from V and 6 bases from J, leaving 12 bases between. CDR3 nucleotides: TGTGCCAGCAGATCCTTGGGGAGCGAGCAGTACTTC. Protein sequence: CASRSLGSEQYF.